These 5 T cell receptor beta chains originate from one sample sequenced in a study of shared clonotypes between healthy human individuals. Using immunoSEQ multiplex PCR, the repertoire was profiled, and TCRdb retains in-frame clones only, with some absent. The sample holds hundreds of thousands of clones, about 80% seen once. The sample comprised memory CD4+ T cells sorted from blood. Subset described: CD45RA-negative fraction. These receptors were collected from a young woman in good health.

The rearrangement joins TRBV4-1 to TRBJ1-2; perhaps TRBD1 as D (6 bases). Germline CDR1 and CDR2: MGHRA and YSYEKL. The CDR3 is 15 amino acids. Trimming pared 3 bases from V and 2 bases from J, leaving 13 bases between. In DNA form, the CDR3 reads TGCGCCAGCAGCCATTTCGGGGGGGCCAACTATGGCTACACCTTC. Translating it yields CASSHFGGANYGYTF.

Regarding this clone: The sample contains more than one DNA sequence encoding this CDR3. This sequence joins TRBV5-1 and TRBJ1-3, with D unclear. V was trimmed by 0 bases and J by 0 bases, leaving 4 bases between them. The CDR3 length is 14 residues. Germline V gene sequence: CDR1 SGHRS, CDR2 YFSETQ. The DNA for the CDR3 is TGCGCCAGCAGCTTGGGCACCTCTGGAAACACCATATATTTT. Translating it yields CASSLGTSGNTIYF.

As regards this clone: Other DNA sequences in this sample translate to the same CDR3. The CDR3 spells CASSPLDSYEQYF. DNA for the CDR3: TGTGCCAGCAGCCCCCTGGACTCGTACGAGCAGTACTTC. The genes are TRBV5-6 and TRBJ2-7; TRBD2 is a possible D gene (5 bases). The CDR3 sequence is 13 residues long. V was cut by 4 bases and J by 4 bases, with 12 bases left in between. Germline CDR1 is SGHDT and CDR2 is YYEEEE.

The chain uses TRBV2 and TRBJ1-4, with a weak D call TRBD1 (6 bases). Trimming shortened V by 11 bases and J by 4 bases, and 11 bases separated the two germline ends. CDR3 length: 12 amino acids. CDR1 is SNHLY, CDR2 FYNNEI, per germline. The CDR3 DNA follows: TGTGCCCGGGGGGCCCTTAATGAAAAACTGTTTTTT. Translating gives CARGALNEKLFF.

V and J are TRBV29-1 and TRBJ1-4; 10 bases fit TRBD1. The CDR3 has 15 amino acids. Trimming removed 6 bases from V and 0 bases from J; junction bases left unmatched: 4. Germline V gene sequence: CDR1 SQVTM, CDR2 ANQGSEA. CDR3 sequence: CSVTGQGATNEKLFF. The CDR3 coding sequence is TGCAGCGTCACAGGACAGGGGGCAACTAATGAAAAACTGTTTTTT.